Below, 24 T cell receptor beta chains from the same sample are listed, as sequenced in a study of T cell responses to AZD1222 COVID-19 vaccine. Profiled with immunoSEQ multiplex PCR; TCRdb holds only in-frame clones, not every one. The data contain about 90,000 clones, 88% of them singletons. The sample consisted of peripheral blood, taken on day 0 of AZD1222 vaccination. The receptors originated from an adult in good health.

This chain uses TRBV6-6 with TRBJ2-3; D ambiguous. Deletions cut 5 bases from V and 3 bases from J, with 15 bases between. This CDR3 region has 15 residues. Germline CDR1 reads MNHNY; CDR2 reads SVGAGI (reference sequence). The CDR3 protein is CASSPPALVTDTQYF. The CDR3 coding sequence is TGTGCCAGCAGTCCTCCGGCATTGGTGACAGATACGCAGTATTTT.

This chain links TRBV20-1 with TRBJ1-2, with D maybe TRBD1 (5 bases). The V and J ends lost 3 bases and 4 bases respectively, with 15 bases between them. The CDR3 is 14 residues long. CDR1 and CDR2 from the germline V gene are DFQATT and SNEGSKA (reference sequence). The CDR3 here is CSASISREGYGYTF. The CDR3 coding sequence is TGCAGTGCTAGTATCAGCAGGGAGGGCTATGGCTACACCTTC.

This sequence joins TRBV3-1 (or the pseudogene TRBV3-2) and TRBJ2-1, with 9 nucleotides matching TRBD2. Germline trimming cut 5 bases from V and 1 base from J; bases unmatched to any gene: 6. This CDR3 has 16 residues. Looked up from germline, CDR1 is LGHDT and CDR2 is YNNKEL (reference sequence). CDR3 sequence reads: CASSRETSGSYNEQFF. In nucleotides, the CDR3 is TGTGCCAGCAGCAGGGAGACTAGCGGTTCCTACAATGAGCAGTTCTTC.

CDR3 in amino acids: CASRGYGEQFF. In DNA form, the CDR3 reads TGTGCCAGCAGGGGCTACGGTGAGCAGTTCTTC. This chain uses TRBV6-5 with TRBJ2-1; D gene uncertain. Trimming removed 6 bases from V and 9 bases from J, with 9 bases in between. CDR1 and CDR2 (germline): MNHEY, SVGAGI. This CDR3 contains 11 residues.

V gene TRBV4-2 combines with J gene TRBJ2-2; the D gene is possibly TRBD2 (5 bases). Germline assignment: CDR1 LGHNA and CDR2 YNFKEQ. The CDR3 is 14 residues long. The V gene lost 5 bases and the J gene lost 2 bases, with 9 bases spanning the gap. This CDR3 reads CASSEGRNTGELFF. The CDR3 nucleotides are TGTGCCAGCAGCGAGGGCCGTAACACCGGGGAGCTGTTTTTT.

This sequence joins TRBV5-4 and TRBJ2-1, with 8 nucleotides matching TRBD2. The CDR3 runs 15 residues. J gave up 4 bases and V 3 bases, and 6 bases lay outside the gene matches. Per the germline V gene, CDR1 is SGHNT and CDR2 is YYREEE (reference sequence). CDR3 coding DNA: TGTGCCAGCAGCTCCCGGACGGGGGGGTACAATGAGCAGTTCTTC. Amino acid sequence: CASSSRTGGYNEQFF. Based on the CDR3 plus reference TRBV5-4 and TRBJ2-1, the full variable domain is ETGVTQSPTHLIKTRGQQVTLRCSSQSGHNTVSWYQQALGQGPQFIFQYYREEENGRGNFPPRFSGLQFPNYSSELNVNALELDDSALYLCASSSRTGGYNEQFFGPGTRLTVL.

V and J are TRBV27 and TRBJ2-1; D uncertain. V shed 0 bases and J shed 3 bases, with 6 bases lying between them. Per the germline V gene, CDR1 is MNHEY and CDR2 is SMNVEV (reference sequence). The CDR3 sequence is 14 residues long. The CDR3 here is CASSLSGNYNEQFF. DNA for the CDR3: TGTGCCAGCAGTTTATCAGGTAACTACAATGAGCAGTTCTTC.

The genes are TRBV29-1 and TRBJ2-7, with 12 bases aligning to TRBD2. This CDR3 is 15 amino acids long. The V segment lost 4 bases and the J segment 0 bases; nucleotides outside the gene matches: 4. Germline CDR1 is SQVTM and CDR2 is ANQGSEA. Written as DNA, the CDR3 is TGCAGCGTTGGCGGACTAGCGGGGAGCTCCTACGAGCAGTACTTC. Amino acid sequence: CSVGGLAGSSYEQYF.

The chain recombines TRBV5-1 with TRBJ2-2; D uncertain. V was trimmed by 3 bases and J by 0 bases, leaving 9 bases between them. The length of the CDR3 is 15 residues. CDR1 is SGHRS, CDR2 YFSETQ, per germline. CDR3 sequence: CASSSPTTNTGELFF. The CDR3 DNA reads TGCGCCAGCAGCTCCCCTACCACGAACACCGGGGAGCTGTTTTTT.

In this sample, this clone turned up once. The rearrangement joins TRBV4-2 to TRBJ2-5, with 12 bases aligning to TRBD1. The CDR3 totals 16 residues. Germline V CDR1 and CDR2: LGHNA, YNFKEQ. The ends lost 4 bases at V and 0 bases at J; junction bases unmatched: 3. CDR3 in amino acids: CASSPGTGGNQETQYF. CDR3 in DNA: TGTGCCAGCAGCCCCGGGACAGGGGGCAACCAAGAGACCCAGTACTTC.

V gene TRBV6-1 combines with J gene TRBJ2-7; D assignment may be TRBD1 or TRBD2 (5 bases each). CDR3 length: 14 amino acids. V was trimmed by 3 bases and J by 2 bases, leaving 11 bases between them. CDR1 is MNHNS and CDR2 is SASEGT in the germline V gene. The CDR3 reads CASSEGPSPYEQYF. CDR3 sequence (DNA): TGTGCCAGCAGTGAGGGACCTAGCCCCTACGAGCAGTACTTC.

V usage is TRBV7-2 and J usage is TRBJ1-6, with D hard to call. V gave up 1 base and J gave up 7 bases, with 5 bases separating them. The CDR3 loop spans 13 amino acids. Per the germline V gene, CDR1 is SGHTA and CDR2 is FQGNSA. In nucleotides, the CDR3 is TGTGCCAGCAGCTTAGTTACAAATTCACCCCTCCACTTT. Its translation: CASSLVTNSPLHF.

V usage is TRBV7-8 and J usage is TRBJ1-6, with TRBD1 as a possible D gene (5 bases). V lost 6 bases to trimming and J lost 10 bases, with 16 bases between them. Germline CDR1 reads SGHVS; CDR2 reads FQNEAQ. This CDR3 spans 14 amino acids. The CDR3 DNA is TGTGCCAGCAGTTCTGCGGGGGACGAGTCACCCCTCCACTTT. Translated: CASSSAGDESPLHF.

The V gene is TRBV25-1, the J gene TRBJ1-3, with 7 bases aligning to TRBD1. Trimming removed 3 bases from V and 4 bases from J; junction bases left unmatched: 6. From germline, CDR1 is MGHDK and CDR2 SYGVNS. The CDR3 runs to 15 residues. The DNA for the CDR3 is TGTGCCAGCAGTGATCCCGACAGGGCCGGAAACACCATATATTTT. As protein: CASSDPDRAGNTIYF.

In its sample, this clone was seen once. V gene TRBV5-3 combines with J gene TRBJ1-1; D ambiguous. TRBV5-3 is treated as an ORF (open reading frame) with a function not yet certain. The V gene lost 2 bases and the J gene lost 4 bases, with 15 bases spanning the gap. The CDR3 has 15 residues. CDR3 residues: CARSFRLSRGTEAFF. The CDR3 nucleotides read TGTGCCAGAAGCTTTCGTCTGTCTCGGGGCACTGAAGCTTTCTTT.

This chain uses TRBV11-2 with TRBJ1-6; 7 bases are shared with TRBD1. CDR3 length: 16 amino acids. Trimming took 5 bases from V and 3 from J; bases not matched to a gene: 7. Germline V gene data show CDR1 as SGHAT and CDR2 as FQNNGV. CDR3 DNA: TGTGCCAGCAGCCTCGGACAGGCAAGCTATAATTCACCCCTCCACTTT. Protein: CASSLGQASYNSPLHF. The entire variable domain, with the rest obtained from reference TRBV11-2 and TRBJ1-6, is as follows: EAGVAQSPRYKIIEKRQSVAFWCNPISGHATLYWYQQILGQGPKLLIQFQNNGVVDDSQLPKDRFSAERLKGVDSTLKIQPAKLEDSAVYLCASSLGQASYNSPLHFGNGTRLTVT.

The chain links TRBV10-1 to TRBJ2-5, with D unclear. Between the trimmed V and J ends, which lost 7 bases and 6 bases, there was a span of 12 bases. The germline gives CDR1 WNHNN, CDR2 SYGVQD (reference sequence). The CDR3 length is 12 residues. The chain's CDR3 is CASNGGCKTQYF. The DNA of the CDR3 is TGCGCCAGCAATGGTGGTTGCAAGACCCAGTACTTC.

This chain joins TRBV5-8 and TRBJ1-1, with D possibly being TRBD1 (5 bases). The V end lost 4 bases, the J end lost 5 bases, and 9 bases lay between the germline ends. The CDR3 runs 12 residues. Germline V gives CDR1 SGHTS, CDR2 YDEGEE. In DNA form, the CDR3 reads TGTGCCAGCAGCGGGGGGTGGACTGAAGCTTTCTTT. Translation gives CASSGGWTEAFF.

The chain couples TRBV10-3 to TRBJ2-2; 9 bases align to TRBD2. Per germline, CDR1 ENHRY and CDR2 SYGVKD. The V segment lost 4 bases and the J segment 6 bases; nucleotides outside the gene matches: 12. The length of the CDR3 is 17 residues. The CDR3 DNA sequence: TGTGCCATCAGTGCCTCTAGCGGGAAAGGCACCCCCGGGGAGCTGTTTTTT. Translated: CAISASSGKGTPGELFF.

The V gene is TRBV7-8, the J gene TRBJ2-1; 11 positions match TRBD2. V shed 3 bases, J shed 4 bases, and the junction held 8 bases outside the gene matches. The germline V gene has CDR1 SGHVS and CDR2 FQNEAQ. This CDR3 is 17 amino acids long. The CDR3 sequence: CASSFGTSGSFYNEQFF. CDR3 coding DNA: TGTGCCAGCAGCTTTGGAACTAGCGGGAGCTTTTACAATGAGCAGTTCTTC.

The CDR3 DNA follows: TGTGCCAGCAGGGCTTTTGGGGGTCCCACAGATACGCAGTATTTT. Its protein product is CASRAFGGPTDTQYF. The genes are TRBV2 and TRBJ2-3; possibly TRBD1 or TRBD2 for D (5 bases each). Trimming left V 6 bases short and J 2 bases short, with 15 bases between. CDR3 length equals 15 residues. Germline values: CDR1 SNHLY, CDR2 FYNNEI. Variable domain in full (rest from reference TRBV2 and TRBJ2-3): EPEVTQTPSHQVTQMGQEVILRCVPISNHLYFYWYRQILGQKVEFLVSFYNNEISEKSEIFDDQFSVERPDGSNFTLKIRSTKLEDSAMYFCASRAFGGPTDTQYFGPGTRLTVL.

This clone has only one observation. The chain joins TRBV28 to TRBJ1-2; D remains unclear. V dropped 11 bases and J dropped 5 bases, with 15 bases sitting between them. The CDR3 loop spans 12 amino acids. Germline V CDR1 and CDR2: MDHEN, SYDVKM. CDR3 DNA sequence: TGTGCCTTAAGGGCAGGCGTTTATGGCTACACCTTC. Translation gives CALRAGVYGYTF.

V is TRBV19 and J is TRBJ1-2, with D perhaps matching TRBD1 (5 bases). CDR3 length equals 16 residues. Per germline, CDR1 LNHDA and CDR2 SQIVND (reference sequence). Trimming cost V 7 bases and J 3 bases, with 21 bases left between them. The CDR3 here is CASKRTMDRLDYGYTF. The CDR3 DNA is TGTGCCAGTAAAAGGACAATGGACCGTTTGGACTATGGCTACACCTTC.

A single count supports this clone. The rearrangement uses TRBV15 and TRBJ1-3; D ambiguous. There are 16 residues in the CDR3. The germline V gene has CDR1 LNHNV and CDR2 YYDKDF (reference sequence). V was trimmed by 1 base and J by 0 bases, leaving 10 bases between them. The CDR3 nucleotides read TGTGCCACCAGCAGAGTAGGTGCGCTCTCTGGAAACACCATATATTTT. Translating it yields CATSRVGALSGNTIYF.